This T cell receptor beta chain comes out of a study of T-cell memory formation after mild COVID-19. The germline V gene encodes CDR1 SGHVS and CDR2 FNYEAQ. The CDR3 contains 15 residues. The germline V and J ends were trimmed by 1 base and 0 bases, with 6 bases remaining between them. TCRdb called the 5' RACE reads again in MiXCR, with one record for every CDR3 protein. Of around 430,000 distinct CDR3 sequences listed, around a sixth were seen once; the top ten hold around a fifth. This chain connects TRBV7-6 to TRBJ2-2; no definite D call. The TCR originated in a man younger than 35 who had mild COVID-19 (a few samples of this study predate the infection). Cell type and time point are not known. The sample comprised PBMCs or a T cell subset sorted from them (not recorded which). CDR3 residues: CASSLGSSNTGELFF. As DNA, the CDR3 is TGTGCCAGCAGCTTAGGCAGCTCGAACACCGGGGAGCTGTTTTTT.